This TCR beta chain was sequenced during a study of human CD8 memory T cell subsets. The study, taken as a whole, reports: Stem-like memory and precursor exhausted T cell repertoires had very little in common with each other.

There are 13 residues in the CDR3. Per the germline V gene, CDR1 is MNHNS and CDR2 is SASEGT. Judged by frequency, this clonotype is medium-sized. Its antigen is unknown. Extraction drew RNA from duplicate vials of 150,000 sorted CD8+ T cells for each subset. UMI-labeled 5' RACE yielded the TCR beta libraries. Reprocessing the 5' RACE reads, TCRdb reports a single entry for every CDR3 protein and omits DNA. The listing records approximately 4,300 distinct CDR3 sequences. The sequenced material came from CD8+ T cells from PBMCs. The chain is built from TRBV6-1 and TRBJ1-2; the TCRdb call, TRBD1, lacks DNA for checking. The source of this sequence is a human donor in good health. This CDR3 reads CASSGMGHYGYTF.